The rows below give T cell receptor beta chains drawn from one sample of a study of CD8 T cells in Susac syndrome. TCRdb analysed the immunoSEQ multiplex PCR reads with MiXCR anew, one entry per CDR3 protein. This sample has around 150,000 distinct CDR3 sequences, with 85% to 95% found just once. Material for sequencing was CD4+ T cells from PBMCs. These receptors were obtained from a human donor with multiple sclerosis. CDR3s include the opening cysteine and the closing phenylalanine or tryptophan. The D gene is left open where the match is weak. Clone size, where shown, is once, few, many, or a class for clones that have expanded.

CSAADFTETQYF	TGCAGCGCTGCGGACTTCACGGAGACCCAGTACTTC	-	TRBV29-1	TRBJ2-5	-
CASRPGQVTYEQYF	TGTGCCAGCCGGCCAGGGCAGGTAACCTACGAGCAGTACTTC	-	TRBV6-2/TRBV6-3	TRBJ2-7	-
CASSQPGHIYGYTF	TGTGCCAGCAGCCAACCGGGACATATCTATGGCTACACCTTC	once	TRBV3-1	TRBJ1-2	-
CASSTTGQVGEQYF	TGTGCCAGCAGCACAACGGGACAGGTGGGCGAGCAGTACTTC	-	TRBV7-3	TRBJ2-7	TRBD1
CASSTTGTPTYEQYF	TGTGCCAGCAGTACCACGGGGACACCTACCTACGAGCAGTACTTC	-	TRBV27	TRBJ2-7	-
CASSGGSRDQPQHF	TGTGCCAGCAGTGGCGGCAGCAGGGATCAGCCCCAGCATTTT	-	TRBV2	TRBJ1-5	-
CASRQGSNYGYTF	TGTGCCAGCCGTCAGGGGAGCAACTATGGCTACACCTTC	-	TRBV2	TRBJ1-2	-
CASSRQGQNTEAFF	TGTGCCAGCAGTAGACAGGGGCAGAACACTGAAGCTTTCTTT	-	TRBV12-3/TRBV12-4	TRBJ1-1	TRBD1
CASSPAGGETQYF	TGCGCCAGCAGCCCCGCAGGGGGAGAGACCCAGTACTTC	-	TRBV5-1	TRBJ2-5	TRBD1
CASSPGEGANVLTF	TGCGCCAGCAGCCCAGGGGAAGGGGCCAACGTCCTGACTTTC	-	TRBV4-3	TRBJ2-6	-